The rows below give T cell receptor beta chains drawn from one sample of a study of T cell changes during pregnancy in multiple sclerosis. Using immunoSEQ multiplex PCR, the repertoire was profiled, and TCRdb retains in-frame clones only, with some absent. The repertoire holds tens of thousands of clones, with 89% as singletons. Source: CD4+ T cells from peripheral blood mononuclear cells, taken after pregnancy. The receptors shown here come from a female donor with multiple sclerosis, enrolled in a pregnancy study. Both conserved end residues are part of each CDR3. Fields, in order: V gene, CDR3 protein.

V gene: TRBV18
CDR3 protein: CASSPMGQGANQPQHF

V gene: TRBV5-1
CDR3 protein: CASSTTSGRAGELFF

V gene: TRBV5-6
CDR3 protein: CASSLDFRGHGYTF

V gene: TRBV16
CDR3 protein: CASSQPGDTQYF

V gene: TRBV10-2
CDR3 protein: CASSGGLAGHEQFF

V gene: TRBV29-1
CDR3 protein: CSVVGQNNEKLFF

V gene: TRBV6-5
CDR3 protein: CASRHDSTTYEQYF

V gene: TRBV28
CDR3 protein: CASGLAGGFPDTQYF

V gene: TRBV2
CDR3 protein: CASSAGTSGRRSSYNEQFF

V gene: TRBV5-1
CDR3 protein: CASSPGTEHNEQFF

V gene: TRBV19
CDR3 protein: CASSIKDRGPYEQYF

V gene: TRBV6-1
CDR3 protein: CASSEGGSTDTQYF

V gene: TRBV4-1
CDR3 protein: CASSQDRSGGLSTDTQYF

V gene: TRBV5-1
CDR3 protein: CASSYRDRGTGELFF

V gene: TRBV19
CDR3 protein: CASSNRDRDNQPQHF

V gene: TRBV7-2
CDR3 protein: CASSFNLGAPGLEAFF

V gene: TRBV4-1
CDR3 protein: CASSQDRAARGGLFF

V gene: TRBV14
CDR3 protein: CASSQVLTSGRWTDTQYF

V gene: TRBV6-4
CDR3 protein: CASSDSNTDLMNTEAFF

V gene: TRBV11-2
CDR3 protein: CASSSNQGSSYNEQFF

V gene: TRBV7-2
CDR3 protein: CASSLALGLAGGSFGGELFF

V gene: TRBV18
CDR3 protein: CASSLGQRDSYEQYF

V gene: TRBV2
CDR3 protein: CASSERGGISYEQYF

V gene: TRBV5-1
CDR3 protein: CASSLVGLAGGLFNEQFF

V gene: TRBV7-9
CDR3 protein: CASSPGGQTNSNQPQHF

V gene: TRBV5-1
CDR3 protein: CASSLALYYGGTGELFF

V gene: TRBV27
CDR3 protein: CASSLIQSSYNEQFF

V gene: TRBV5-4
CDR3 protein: CASSYGLAEGETQYF

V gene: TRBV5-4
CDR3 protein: CASSNNYGYTF

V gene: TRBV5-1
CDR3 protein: CASSPSTDSYEQYF

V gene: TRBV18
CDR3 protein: CASSPGTGGDGYTF

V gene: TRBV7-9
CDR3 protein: CASSLARPGDTEAFF

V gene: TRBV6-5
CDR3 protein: CASSPHLTGGVVYTF

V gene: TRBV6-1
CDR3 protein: CASTPNGRGDEKLFF

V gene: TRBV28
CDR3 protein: CASRTGGSSNQPQHF

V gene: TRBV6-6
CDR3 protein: CASRSGTGSSYEQYF

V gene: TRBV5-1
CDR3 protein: CASSLLGDSKETQYF

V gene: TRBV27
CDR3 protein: CASSFPRAGLAISEQYF

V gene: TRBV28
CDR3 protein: CASSFGDRAEKLFF

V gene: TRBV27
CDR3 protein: CASSSTSMAGELFF

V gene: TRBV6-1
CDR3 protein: CASSELWGPQETQYF

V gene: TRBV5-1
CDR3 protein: CASKLDSYNEQFF

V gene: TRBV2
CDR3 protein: CASSFGLSTGELFF

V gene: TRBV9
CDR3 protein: CASSRTGTSALPDTQYF

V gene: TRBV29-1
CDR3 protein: CSVALAGQSSYEQYF

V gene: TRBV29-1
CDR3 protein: CSVRQGANSYEQYF

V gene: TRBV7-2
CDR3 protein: CASSLSLQGAQETQYF

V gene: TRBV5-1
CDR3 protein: CASSSLLASTDTQYF

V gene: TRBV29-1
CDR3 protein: CSATDRSDYGYTF

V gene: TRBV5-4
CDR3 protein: CASSLGTSGRASDTQYF

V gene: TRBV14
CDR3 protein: CASSQLTGANTGELFF

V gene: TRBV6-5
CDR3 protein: CASSARPGVGYTF

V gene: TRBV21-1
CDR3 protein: CASSKGGGTRNNEQFF

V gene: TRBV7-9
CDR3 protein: CASSFPGENTEAFF

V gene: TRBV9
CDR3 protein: CASSQGDRGHEQFF